These 21 T cell receptor beta chains were sequenced from one sample in a study of shared clonotypes between healthy human individuals. As defined, naive CD8 cells were CD45RO-negative and positively selected for CCR7, with terminally differentiated effector memory CD45RA+ cells excluded. Repertoires were generated with immunoSEQ multiplex PCR, while TCRdb's copy carries only in-frame clones and drops some. The table records about 2 million clones, roughly 95% of them present only once. Source material: naive CD8+ T cells sorted from blood. The receptors here all came from a man in his late teens or twenties in good health.

The rearrangement uses TRBV5-4 and TRBJ2-2; D gene ambiguous. This CDR3 is 12 amino acids long. The germline V and J ends were trimmed by 0 bases and 8 bases, with 5 bases remaining between them. Germline CDR1 and CDR2: SGHNT and YYREEE (reference sequence). The CDR3 sequence: CASSLARGELFF. The CDR3 region has the DNA TGTGCCAGCAGCTTGGCCCGAGGGGAGCTGTTTTTT. Supplemented by reference TRBV5-4 and TRBJ2-2, the full variable domain reads ETGVTQSPTHLIKTRGQQVTLRCSSQSGHNTVSWYQQALGQGPQFIFQYYREEENGRGNFPPRFSGLQFPNYSSELNVNALELDDSALYLCASSLARGELFFGEGSRLTVL.

Of note for this clone: Other DNA sequences in this specimen translate into the identical CDR3. The V and J genes are TRBV5-1 and TRBJ2-7, with D hard to call. V was pared by 2 bases and J by 0 bases, with 6 bases between. This CDR3 spans 13 amino acids. Germline V gene sequence: CDR1 SGHRS, CDR2 YFSETQ. The DNA of the CDR3 is TGCGCCAGCAGCTTCGCCGGCTCCTACGAGCAGTACTTC. As protein: CASSFAGSYEQYF.

Details on this clone: The sample contains more than one DNA sequence encoding this CDR3. The chain links TRBV9 to TRBJ2-2; no firm D call. The CDR3 is made up of 15 amino acids. Deletions cut 0 bases from V and 5 bases from J, with 11 bases between. Germline V lookup: CDR1 SGDLS, CDR2 YYNGEE. CDR3 sequence (DNA): TGTGCCAGCAGCGTAGAGTCTAGTGGGACCGGGGAGCTGTTTTTT. Its translation is CASSVESSGTGELFF.

V is TRBV10-3 and J is TRBJ2-3; perhaps TRBD2 as D (5 bases). This CDR3 spans 14 amino acids. Germline V gene lookup returns CDR1 ENHRY and CDR2 SYGVKD. The V end lost 4 bases, the J end lost 1 base, and 9 bases lay between the germline ends. CDR3 region: CAISGLEGTDTQYF. In DNA, the CDR3 is TGTGCCATCAGTGGTTTGGAGGGCACAGATACGCAGTATTTT.

A word on this clone: Other DNA sequences in this specimen translate into the identical CDR3. This chain's CDR3 is CSVGGDTGELFF. The CDR3 region has the DNA TGCAGCGTTGGAGGAGACACCGGGGAGCTGTTTTTT. The chain links TRBV29-1 to TRBJ2-2; D unclear. V lost 4 bases and J lost 3, with 6 bases in between. The CDR3 totals 12 residues. CDR1 SQVTM and CDR2 ANQGSEA come from the germline V gene.

As DNA, the CDR3 is TGTGCCAGCAGCTATGGACTAGCGGGCGGAAGCTCCTACGAGCAGTACTTC. Residues: CASSYGLAGGSSYEQYF. V is TRBV7-8 and J is TRBJ2-7, with 11 bases fitting TRBD2. This CDR3 has 17 residues. Germline V lookup: CDR1 SGHVS, CDR2 FQNEAQ. After removal of 4 bases from V and 0 bases from J, the junction contained 8 bases not matched to a gene. Full variable domain (rest looked up from reference TRBV7-8 and TRBJ2-7): GAGVSQSPRYKVAKRGQDVALRCDPISGHVSLFWYQQALGQGPEFLTYFQNEAQLDKSGLPSDRFFAERPEGSVSTLKIQRTQQEDSAVYLCASSYGLAGGSSYEQYFGPGTRLTVT.

This chain connects TRBV4-3 to TRBJ2-1; 7 nucleotides match TRBD1. The trim removed 3 bases at V and 2 bases at J, leaving 7 bases unmatched. CDR1 LGHNA and CDR2 YSLEER come from the germline V gene. The CDR3 covers 16 residues. The CDR3 DNA follows: TGCGCCAGCAGCCAGCTGACAGGGTTTGCCTACAATGAGCAGTTCTTC. It specifies CASSQLTGFAYNEQFF.

The chain joins TRBV12-2 to TRBJ2-7; TRBD1 was called by the table and not checked on the DNA. TRBV12-2 is shown as a pseudogene. There are 16 residues in the CDR3. CDR3 loop: CASRQIRTGANSEQYF. The CDR3 DNA follows: TGTGCAAGTCGCCAGATCCGGACAGGAGCAAATAGCGAGCAGTACTTC.

On this clone itself: Other DNA sequences within the sample encode an identical CDR3. V gene TRBV6-5 combines with J gene TRBJ1-2; no clear D. The ends were cut back, 0 bases at V and 4 bases at J, with 6 bases in the middle. CDR3 length: 13 residues. CDR1 and CDR2 (germline): MNHEY, SVGAGI. The CDR3 DNA is TGTGCCAGCAGTTACTCCGGACCCTATGGCTACACCTTC. It encodes CASSYSGPYGYTF.

The CDR3 nucleotides are TGTGCCAGCAGCTTGTCCCGAGACATACACGGCGTTCGTCAGCCCCAGCATTTT. Translated: CASSLSRDIHGVRQPQHF. The genes are TRBV5-6 and TRBJ1-5; D not certain. Germline lookup yields CDR1 SGHDT and CDR2 YYEEEE. The CDR3 covers 18 residues. The V end was cut by 1 base, the J end by 6 bases, with 23 bases between.

This chain links TRBV28 with TRBJ2-1; no firm D call. The germline V gene has CDR1 MDHEN and CDR2 SYDVKM. The germline V and J ends were trimmed by 6 bases and 4 bases, with 7 bases remaining between them. The CDR3 is 12 amino acids. The CDR3 protein is CASSFQYNEQFF. The CDR3 region has the DNA TGTGCCAGCAGCTTCCAGTACAATGAGCAGTTCTTC.

V gene TRBV6-5 combines with J gene TRBJ2-1; 9 bases agree with TRBD2. Germline CDR1 and CDR2: MNHEY and SVGAGI. CDR3 length equals 14 residues. J was trimmed by 9 bases and V by 5 bases; bases with no gene match: 8. CDR3 residues: CASSDGTSYGEQFF. DNA for the CDR3: TGTGCCAGCAGTGACGGGACTAGCTACGGTGAGCAGTTCTTC.

The genes are TRBV30 and TRBJ2-1, with D possibly TRBD1 on 5 matching bases. Trimming removed 1 base at V and 5 bases at J, with 9 bases between. Germline-derived CDR1 and CDR2 are GTSNPN and SVGIG (reference sequence). This CDR3 spans 13 amino acids. The CDR3 region is CAWSEQADNEQFF. In nucleotides, the CDR3 is TGTGCCTGGAGTGAACAGGCAGACAATGAGCAGTTCTTC.

J is TRBJ2-7 and V is TRBV6-6, with D possibly called TRBD1 or TRBD2 (5 bases each). CDR3 length equals 14 residues. V shed 7 bases and J shed 3 bases, with 16 bases lying between them. Germline values: CDR1 MNHNY, CDR2 SVGAGI (reference sequence). The DNA of the CDR3 is TGTGCCAGCAAGATCCGGGACGATTACTACGAGCAGTACTTC. Protein sequence: CASKIRDDYYEQYF.

V and J are TRBV14 and TRBJ1-1, with no clear D. Between the trimmed V and J ends, which lost 0 bases and 3 bases, there was a span of 8 bases. The CDR3 has 14 residues. Germline V gene data show CDR1 as SGHDN and CDR2 as FVKESK. As DNA, the CDR3 is TGTGCCAGCAGCCAAGATCACGGGGACACTGAAGCTTTCTTT. As protein: CASSQDHGDTEAFF.

This clone was found once. J is TRBJ1-1 and V is TRBV4-1, with TRBD1 identical over 8 bases. V dropped 2 bases and J dropped 5; count of bases not matched to a gene: 10. Germline CDR1 is MGHRA and CDR2 is YSYEKL. There are 16 residues in the CDR3. The CDR3 bases are TGCGCCAGCAGCCAACCCCTACAGGGGGGAGAAACTGAAGCTTTCTTT. Its protein is CASSQPLQGGETEAFF.

As to this clone: Other nucleotide sequences from this sample produce the same CDR3. This chain connects TRBV13 to TRBJ2-7; D is possibly TRBD1 (5 bases). V was clipped by 5 bases and J by 3 bases, with 11 bases between them. CDR1 is PRHDT, CDR2 FYEKMQ, per germline (reference sequence). The CDR3 loop spans 13 amino acids. The CDR3 DNA reads as TGTGCCAGCAGCCCCGACAGCAGCTACGAGCAGTACTTC. Amino acid sequence: CASSPDSSYEQYF.

The genes are TRBV13 and TRBJ1-6; the D is unclear. Trimming took off 3 bases at V and 7 bases at J, with 10 bases between the two ends. Germline CDR1 and CDR2: PRHDT and FYEKMQ (reference sequence). The CDR3 covers 14 residues. CDR3 DNA: TGTGCCAGCAGCTTCCCAAGTGGGAATTCACCCCTCCACTTT. Encoded protein: CASSFPSGNSPLHF.

The chain carries TRBV7-2 and TRBJ2-2, with 10 bases identical to TRBD1. The CDR3 totals 14 residues. Trimming at V came to 5 bases and at J to 6 bases, leaving 3 bases not matched to a gene. CDR1 is SGHTA and CDR2 is FQGNSA in the germline V gene. CDR3 nucleotides: TGTGCCAGCAGCCACGGACAGGGGGCCGGGGAGCTGTTTTTT. Its protein product is CASSHGQGAGELFF.

The CDR3 spells CASSFEGEKLFF. CDR3 DNA: TGTGCCAGCAGCTTCGAGGGGGAAAAACTGTTTTTT. The chain is built from TRBV5-5 and TRBJ1-4, with D possibly matching TRBD1 (5 bases). The V end was cut by 2 bases, the J end by 8 bases, with 7 bases between. In germline, CDR1 is SGHKS, CDR2 YYEKEE (reference sequence). The CDR3 loop spans 12 amino acids.

The V call is TRBV13, the J call TRBJ2-1; TRBD2 agrees at 11 bases. Germline V lookup: CDR1 PRHDT, CDR2 FYEKMQ (reference sequence). Trimming took 4 bases from V and 0 from J; bases not matched to a gene: 11. The CDR3 is 19 residues long. This chain's CDR3 is CASSSRKLAGADSYNEQFF. CDR3 in DNA: TGTGCCAGCAGCTCCCGGAAACTAGCGGGGGCCGACTCCTACAATGAGCAGTTCTTC. Filled out from reference TRBV13 and TRBJ2-1, the complete variable domain reads AAGVIQSPRHLIKEKRETATLKCYPIPRHDTVYWYQQGPGQDPQFLISFYEKMQSDKGSIPDRFSAQQFSDYHSELNMSSLELGDSALYFCASSSRKLAGADSYNEQFFGPGTRLTVL.